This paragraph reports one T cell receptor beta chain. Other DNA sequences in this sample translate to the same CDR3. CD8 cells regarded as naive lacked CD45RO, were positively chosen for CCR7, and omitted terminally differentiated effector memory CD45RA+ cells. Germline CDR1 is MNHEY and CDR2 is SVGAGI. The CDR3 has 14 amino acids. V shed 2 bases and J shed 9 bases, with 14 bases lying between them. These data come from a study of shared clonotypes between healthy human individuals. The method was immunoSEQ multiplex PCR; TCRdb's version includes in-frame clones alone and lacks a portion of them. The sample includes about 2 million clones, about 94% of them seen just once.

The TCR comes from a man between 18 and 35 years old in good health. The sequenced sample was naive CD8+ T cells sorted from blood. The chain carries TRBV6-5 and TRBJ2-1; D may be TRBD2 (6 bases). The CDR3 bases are TGTGCCAGCAGTTACGGGGGAGGTGCGGGTGAGCAGTTCTTC. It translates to CASSYGGGAGEQFF.